This paragraph covers one T cell receptor beta chain sequence. The CDR3 extends over 15 amino acids. The ends were cut back, 5 bases at V and 1 base at J, with 12 bases in the middle. The V gene's germline CDR1 is SGHVS and CDR2 FQNEAQ. TCRdb recomputed clones from the PCR reads via MiXCR. The sample records some 16,000 clones, 20% to 25% being singletons. This entry comes from a study of metastatic and nonmetastatic thyroid tumors. Overall study context: Comparison of repertoires was carried out across blood and tumor or nodule tissue from malignant and benign thyroid patients.

Every patient was untreated before thyroid surgery. Sample: tumor tissue. The sequence derives from a male donor with papillary thyroid cancer or a benign thyroid nodule (not recorded which). Some clones in this sample may be carry-over from other donors' samples. The chain uses TRBV7-8 and TRBJ2-1; D gene uncertain. The CDR3 reads CASSPSWQSYNEQFF. The DNA of the CDR3 is TGTGCCAGCAGCCCCTCCTGGCAGTCCTACAATGAGCAGTTCTTC.